A selection of T cell receptor beta chains follows, all from one sample in a study of human T cells and chemical hapten exposure. TCRdb itself ran the RACE reads through MiXCR, one entry per CDR3 protein. The data show roughly 180,000 distinct CDR3 sequences, with 20% to 25% seen just once and about 6.7% held by the top ten. Sequences were derived from whole blood, sampled in connection with sensitization to the hapten diphenylcyclopropenone (DPC). The receptors shown here come from a woman aged 50 to 60 with alopecia areata. Some clones in this sample may be carry-over from other donors' samples. Both conserved end residues are part of each CDR3. D genes are given only for firm matches. Only part of the rows carry a size: once, few, many, or a class if the clone is expanded.

V gene	CDR3 length	clone size	J gene	D gene	CDR3 protein	CDR3 DNA
TRBV11-2	15	-	TRBJ2-1	-	CASSLDGGNRDEQFF	TGTGCCAGCAGCTTAGATGGGGGGAATCGGGATGAGCAGTTCTTC
TRBV29-1	12	-	TRBJ1-5	-	CSVLDTNQPQHF	TGCAGCGTTTTGGACACTAATCAGCCCCAGCATTTT
TRBV28	24	many	TRBJ1-1	-	CASSFWRDGASTQLVKEGGTEAFF	TGTGCCAGCAGTTTTTGGAGGGATGGTGCGAGCACACAACTAGTTAAAGAGGGAGGCACTGAAGCTTTCTTT
TRBV15	14	-	TRBJ1-1	-	CATSRVLAGTEAFF	TGTGCCACCAGCAGAGTTCTGGCGGGTACTGAAGCTTTCTTT
TRBV5-1	13	few	TRBJ1-1	-	CASSLFGNTEAFF	TGCGCCAGCAGCTTGTTCGGGAACACTGAAGCTTTCTTT
TRBV7-3	13	few	TRBJ2-7	-	CASSGGNFDEQYF	TGTGCCAGCAGCGGGGGGAACTTCGACGAGCAGTACTTC
TRBV7-2	13	few	TRBJ2-7	-	CASSSGPTYEQYF	TGTGCCAGCAGCTCGGGGCCGACCTACGAGCAGTACTTC
TRBV4-1	13	few	TRBJ1-1	-	CASSQEGFTEAFF	TGCGCCAGCAGCCAAGAAGGCTTTACCGAAGCTTTCTTT
TRBV25-1	15	few	TRBJ2-5	-	CASSDYRAYEETQYF	TGTGCCAGCAGTGATTACCGAGCCTATGAAGAGACCCAGTACTTC
TRBV19	15	-	TRBJ2-2	-	CASSIGAGFTGELFF	TGTGCCAGTAGTATAGGTGCAGGGTTCACCGGGGAGCTGTTTTTT
TRBV11-3	14	-	TRBJ1-1	-	CASSLAGSVTEAFF	TGTGCCAGCAGCTTAGCAGGGAGTGTCACTGAAGCTTTCTTT
TRBV18	16	few	TRBJ2-1	TRBD2	CASSHDGTSGVNEQFF	TGTGCCAGCTCACACGACGGGACTAGCGGAGTTAATGAGCAGTTCTTC
TRBV7-2	16	-	TRBJ1-5	-	CASSPRAGDPGQPQHF	TGTGCCAGCAGCCCACGGGCGGGGGACCCCGGTCAGCCCCAGCATTTT
TRBV6-5	16	few	TRBJ2-3	-	CASSYSRDPSTDTQYF	TGTGCCAGCAGTTACTCGAGGGATCCGAGCACAGATACGCAGTATTTT
TRBV29-1	10	few	TRBJ1-2	-	CSVDGDGYTF	TGCAGCGTTGACGGGGATGGCTACACCTTC
TRBV5-6	16	-	TRBJ2-1	-	CATSSRAPSSYNEQFF	TGTGCCACCTCGAGTAGAGCCCCGAGCTCCTACAATGAGCAGTTCTTC
TRBV20-1	13	-	TRBJ1-2	TRBD1	CSAMTGTPYGYTF	TGCAGTGCAATGACAGGGACCCCCTATGGCTACACCTTC
TRBV11-2	15	few	TRBJ1-5	-	CASSLNPNSHQPQHF	TGTGCCAGCAGCTTAAACCCGAACAGTCATCAGCCCCAGCATTTT
TRBV5-6	14	-	TRBJ2-2	-	CASSLGYSTGELFF	TGTGCCAGCAGCTTGGGGTACAGCACCGGGGAGCTGTTTTTT
TRBV7-2	13	-	TRBJ1-4	-	CASSLTFNEKLFF	TGTGCCAGCAGTTTGACTTTTAATGAAAAACTGTTTTTT
TRBV5-6	14	-	TRBJ1-1	-	CASSLDGLGTEAFF	TGTGCCAGCAGCTTGGACGGGTTGGGCACTGAAGCTTTCTTT
TRBV20-1	13	-	TRBJ2-5	-	CSARAGAQETQYF	TGCAGTGCTAGAGCAGGGGCCCAAGAGACCCAGTACTTC
TRBV6-2/TRBV6-3	16	-	TRBJ2-5	TRBD2	CASSYSMTSAQETQYF	TGTGCCAGCAGTTACTCCATGACTAGCGCGCAAGAGACCCAGTACTTC
TRBV6-1	15	-	TRBJ1-1	-	CASSRETGLGTEAFF	TGTGCCAGCAGTCGTGAGACAGGCCTGGGCACTGAAGCTTTCTTT
TRBV20-1	14	-	TRBJ1-5	-	CSARETGGYQPQHF	TGCAGTGCTAGAGAGACGGGCGGATACCAGCCCCAGCATTTT
TRBV20-1	14	few	TRBJ2-1	TRBD2	CSAIATSVNNEQFF	TGCAGTGCTATAGCGACTAGCGTTAACAATGAGCAGTTCTTC
TRBV20-1	15	few	TRBJ2-5	-	CSAREAVNSAETQYF	TGCAGTGCTAGAGAAGCGGTCAATTCGGCGGAGACCCAGTACTTC
TRBV6-5	16	few	TRBJ1-4	-	CASRIYDTATNEKLFF	TGTGCCAGCAGGATCTACGACACCGCAACTAATGAAAAACTGTTTTTT
TRBV2	15	few	TRBJ2-6	-	CASEASTSGANVLTF	TGTGCCAGCGAGGCCAGCACATCTGGGGCCAACGTCCTGACTTTC
TRBV20-1	14	-	TRBJ1-1	TRBD1	CSARRGQGATEAFF	TGCAGTGCTAGGAGGGGACAGGGGGCTACTGAAGCTTTCTTT
TRBV11-1	13	few	TRBJ2-7	-	CASSATRGGEQYF	TGTGCCAGCAGCGCAACCCGGGGCGGCGAGCAGTACTTC
TRBV20-1	16	-	TRBJ1-2	TRBD1	CSASPGTGGGSDGYTF	TGCAGTGCTAGCCCCGGGACAGGGGGCGGGTCGGATGGCTACACCTTC
TRBV7-3	15	few	TRBJ2-4	TRBD1	CASSCEGQRENIQYF	TGTGCCAGCAGCTGCGAGGGACAGCGAGAGAACATTCAGTACTTC
TRBV5-1	14	-	TRBJ2-1	-	CASSLQDSYNEQFF	TGCGCCAGCAGCTTACAGGACTCCTACAATGAGCAGTTCTTC
TRBV15	14	few	TRBJ2-5	TRBD2	CATSGGVAVETQYF	TGTGCCACCAGCGGGGGGGTAGCGGTTGAGACCCAGTACTTC
TRBV2	14	few	TRBJ2-2	-	CASSNRVNTGELFF	TGTGCCAGCAGTAACAGGGTGAACACCGGGGAGCTGTTTTTT
TRBV5-4	16	-	TRBJ2-1	TRBD2	CASSLMASGRGNEQFF	TGTGCCAGCAGCTTGATGGCTAGCGGGAGAGGCAATGAGCAGTTCTTC
TRBV10-3	15	-	TRBJ2-5	-	CAISEPGLIVETQYF	TGTGCCATCAGTGAACCGGGGCTGATAGTTGAGACCCAGTACTTC